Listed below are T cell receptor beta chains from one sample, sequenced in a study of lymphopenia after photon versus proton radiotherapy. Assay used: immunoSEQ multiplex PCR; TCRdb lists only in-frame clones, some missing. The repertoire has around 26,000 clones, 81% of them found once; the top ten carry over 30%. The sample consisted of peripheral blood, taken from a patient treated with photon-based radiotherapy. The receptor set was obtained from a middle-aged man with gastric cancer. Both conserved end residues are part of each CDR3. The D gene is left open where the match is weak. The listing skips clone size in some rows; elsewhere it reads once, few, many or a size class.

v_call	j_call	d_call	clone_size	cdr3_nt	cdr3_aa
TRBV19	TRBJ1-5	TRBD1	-	TGTGCCAGTAGTTCGGACAGGGTTCAGCCCCAGCATTTT	CASSSDRVQPQHF
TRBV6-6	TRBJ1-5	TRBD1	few	TGTGCCAGCAGTTACCGACCCGACAGGGGTCAGCCCCAGCATTTT	CASSYRPDRGQPQHF
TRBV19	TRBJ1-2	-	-	TGTGCCAGTAGTATTATGGGAAACTATGGCTACACCTTC	CASSIMGNYGYTF
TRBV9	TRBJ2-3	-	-	TGTGCCAGCGCCAAGGAGGGCCTGGCAGATACGCAGTATTTT	CASAKEGLADTQYF
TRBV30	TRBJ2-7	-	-	TGTGCCTGGAGTGGAGTAACACCCTACGAGCAGTACTTC	CAWSGVTPYEQYF
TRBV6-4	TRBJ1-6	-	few	TGTGCCAGCAGTGACGGTCCGGGGGATTCACCCCTCCACTTT	CASSDGPGDSPLHF
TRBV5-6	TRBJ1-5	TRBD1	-	TGTGCCAGCAGCTTGACCCAGGGGGGGAGTCAGCCCCAGCATTTT	CASSLTQGGSQPQHF
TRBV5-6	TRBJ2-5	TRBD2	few	TGTGCCAGCAGCTGGGGACTAGCGGGGGAAGAGACCCAGTACTTC	CASSWGLAGEETQYF
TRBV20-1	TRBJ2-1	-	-	TGCAGTGCTAGAGGGCCGTATGAGCAGTTCTTC	CSARGPYEQFF
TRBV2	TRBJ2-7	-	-	TGTGCCAGCCGGCTGTGGGGGTCGGTATACGAGCAGTACTTC	CASRLWGSVYEQYF
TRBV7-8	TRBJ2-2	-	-	TGTGCCAGCACCCCACAGGGCCGGGGCACCGGGGAGCTGTTTTTT	CASTPQGRGTGELFF
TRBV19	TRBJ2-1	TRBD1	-	TGTGCCAGTAGTACCCCCGGGACAGGAGACAATGAGCAGTTCTTC	CASSTPGTGDNEQFF
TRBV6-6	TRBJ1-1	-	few	TGTGCCAGCAGTAGCTCCGGGGACACTGAAGCTTTCTTT	CASSSSGDTEAFF
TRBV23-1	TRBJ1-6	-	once	TGCGCCGGAAGGACGCCTAATTCACCCCTCCACTTT	CAGRTPNSPLHF
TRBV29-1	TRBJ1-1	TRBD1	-	TGCAGCGTTGAGGGGACAGGCAAGGTTGAAGCTTTCTTT	CSVEGTGKVEAFF
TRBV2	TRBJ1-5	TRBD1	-	TGTGCCAGCAGAGAGGACAGGGGAAGTTATAGCAATCAGCCCCAGCATTTT	CASREDRGSYSNQPQHF
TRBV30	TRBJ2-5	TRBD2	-	TGTGCCTGGAGCCTGACTAGCGGGGGGGCTGAGACCCAGTACTTC	CAWSLTSGGAETQYF
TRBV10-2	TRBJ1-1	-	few	TGCGCCAGCAGTGAGTCGAATACAGTGAGAAACACTGAAGCTTTCTTT	CASSESNTVRNTEAFF
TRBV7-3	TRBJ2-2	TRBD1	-	TGTGCCAGCAGCTTCAGGACAGGCGTGAACACCGGGGAGCTGTTTTTT	CASSFRTGVNTGELFF
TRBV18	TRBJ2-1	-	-	TGTGCCAGCTCACCTCAGGGGGGGGCCCTAAATGAGCAGTTCTTC	CASSPQGGALNEQFF
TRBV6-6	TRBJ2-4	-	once	TGTGCCAGCAGTTCCTCGGGGGACATTCAGTACTTC	CASSSSGDIQYF
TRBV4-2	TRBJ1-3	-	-	TGTGCCAGCAGCCAAGGTGGGGCTGGAAACACCATATATTTT	CASSQGGAGNTIYF
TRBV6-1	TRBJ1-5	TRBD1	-	TGTGCCAGCAGTGAACAGGGGGCAGGGGTTAGCAATCAGCCCCAGCATTTT	CASSEQGAGVSNQPQHF
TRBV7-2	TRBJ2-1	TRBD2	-	TGTGCCAGCAGCTTTCAAGCGGGGGCCTACAATGAGCAGTTCTTC	CASSFQAGAYNEQFF
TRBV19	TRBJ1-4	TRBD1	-	TGTGCCAGTAGTAGGCCGGGACAGGGGAATGAAAAACTGTTTTTT	CASSRPGQGNEKLFF
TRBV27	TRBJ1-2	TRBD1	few	TGTGCCAGCAGTTTATCCGGGACAGGTTATGGCTACACCTTC	CASSLSGTGYGYTF
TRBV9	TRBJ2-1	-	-	TGTGCCAGCAGCGGGGTCGGGATCTCCTACAATGAGCAGTTCTTC	CASSGVGISYNEQFF
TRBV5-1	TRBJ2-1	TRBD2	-	TGCGCCAGCAGCTTGATCCAGCGGGGTATGAATGAGCAGTTCTTC	CASSLIQRGMNEQFF
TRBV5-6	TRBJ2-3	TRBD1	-	TGTGCCAGCAAACAGGGGTCAGATACGCAGTATTTT	CASKQGSDTQYF
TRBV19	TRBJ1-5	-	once	TGTGCCAGTACCCGGTTACAGGGTAACATAGGCAATCAGCCCCAGCATTTT	CASTRLQGNIGNQPQHF
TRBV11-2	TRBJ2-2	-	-	TGTGCCAGCAGCCCCCGAAGTAGGGCCGGGGAGCTGTTTTTT	CASSPRSRAGELFF
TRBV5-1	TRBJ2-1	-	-	TGCGCCAGCAGCTTGGATAGGTACAATGAGCAGTTCTTC	CASSLDRYNEQFF
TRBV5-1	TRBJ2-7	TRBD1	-	TGCGCCAGCAGCTCCCGACAGGGCCCCTACGAGCAGTACTTC	CASSSRQGPYEQYF
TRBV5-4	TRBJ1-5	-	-	TGCGCCAGCAGCCAAGATCTTGGTGTGGCAGGGGTTGGAGAGCCCCAGCATTTT	CASSQDLGVAGVGEPQHF
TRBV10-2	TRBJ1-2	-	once	TGCGCCAGCAGTGAGAGTCCCAGGGGCTATGGCTACACCTTC	CASSESPRGYGYTF
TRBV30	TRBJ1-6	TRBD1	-	TGTGCCTGGAGTTTAACAGGGGTGGGTTCACCCCTCCACTTT	CAWSLTGVGSPLHF
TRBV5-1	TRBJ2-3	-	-	TGCGCCAGCAGCTTGGCGGGGGATACGCAGTATTTT	CASSLAGDTQYF
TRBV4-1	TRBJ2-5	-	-	TGCGCCAGCAGCCAAGATAATAATGGGGGGCTAGAGACCCAGTACTTC	CASSQDNNGGLETQYF
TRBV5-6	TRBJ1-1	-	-	TGTGCCAGCAGCTTGGACGGAGGGAGCACTGAAGCTTTCTTT	CASSLDGGSTEAFF
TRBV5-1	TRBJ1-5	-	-	TGCGCCAGCAGCTTGGCAGGGGAGGGAGATCAGCCCCAGCATTTT	CASSLAGEGDQPQHF
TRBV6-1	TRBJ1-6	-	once	TGTGCCAGCAGGCGGGACGAGTTGTCACCCCTCCACTTT	CASRRDELSPLHF
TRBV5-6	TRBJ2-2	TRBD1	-	TGTGCCAGCAGCTTGGCCGGGACAGGGTATCGGACCGGGGAGCTGTTTTTT	CASSLAGTGYRTGELFF
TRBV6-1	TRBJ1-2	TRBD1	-	TGTGCCAGCAGTCGGGACAGGGCTTCGCGGGGCTACACCTTC	CASSRDRASRGYTF
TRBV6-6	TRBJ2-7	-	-	TGTGCCAGCAGTTACTCGGGGTTACAGGACGAGCAGTACTTC	CASSYSGLQDEQYF
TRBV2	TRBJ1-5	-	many	TGTGCCAGCAAGGGGGGGAATCAGCCCCAGCATTTT	CASKGGNQPQHF
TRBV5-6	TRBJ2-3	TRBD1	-	TGTGCCAGCAGTTCCACAGGGGCTCGAGATACGCAGTATTTT	CASSSTGARDTQYF